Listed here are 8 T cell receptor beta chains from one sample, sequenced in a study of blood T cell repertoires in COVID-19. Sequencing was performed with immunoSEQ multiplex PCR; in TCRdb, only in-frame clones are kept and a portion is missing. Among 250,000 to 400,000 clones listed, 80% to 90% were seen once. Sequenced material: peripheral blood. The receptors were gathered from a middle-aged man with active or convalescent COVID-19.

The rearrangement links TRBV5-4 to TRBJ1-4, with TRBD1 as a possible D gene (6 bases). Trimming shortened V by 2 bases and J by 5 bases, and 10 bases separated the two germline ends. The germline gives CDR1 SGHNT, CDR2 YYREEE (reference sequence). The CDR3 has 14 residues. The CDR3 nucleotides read TGTGCCAGCAGCTTAAGGGGGGGGAATGAAAAACTGTTTTTT. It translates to CASSLRGGNEKLFF.

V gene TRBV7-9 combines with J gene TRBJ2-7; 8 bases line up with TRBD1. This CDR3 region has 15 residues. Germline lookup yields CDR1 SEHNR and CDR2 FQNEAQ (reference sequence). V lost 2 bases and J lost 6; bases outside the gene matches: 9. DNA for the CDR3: TGTGCCAGCAGCTTATTCGGCAGGGGGCAGGCCGAGCAGTACTTC. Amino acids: CASSLFGRGQAEQYF.

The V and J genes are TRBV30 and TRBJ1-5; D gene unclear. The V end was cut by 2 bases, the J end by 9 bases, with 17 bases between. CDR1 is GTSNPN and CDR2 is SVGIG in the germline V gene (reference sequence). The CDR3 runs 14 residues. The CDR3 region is CAWSRGSLPWPQHF. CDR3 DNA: TGTGCCTGGAGTCGGGGAAGTCTTCCATGGCCCCAGCATTTT.

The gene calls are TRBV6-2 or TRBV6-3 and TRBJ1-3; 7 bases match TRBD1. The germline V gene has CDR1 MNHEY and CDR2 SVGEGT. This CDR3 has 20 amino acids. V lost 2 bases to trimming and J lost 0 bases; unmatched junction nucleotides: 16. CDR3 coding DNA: TGTGCCAGCAGTTACAGGACGGGACAGCTGAGAATGAGCTCTGGAAACACCATATATTTT. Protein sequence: CASSYRTGQLRMSSGNTIYF.

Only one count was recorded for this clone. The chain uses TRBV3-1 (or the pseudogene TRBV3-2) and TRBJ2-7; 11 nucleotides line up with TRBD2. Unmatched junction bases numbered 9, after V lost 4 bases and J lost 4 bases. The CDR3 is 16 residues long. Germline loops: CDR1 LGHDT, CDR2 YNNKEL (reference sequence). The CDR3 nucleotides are TGTGCCAGCAGCCCTTGGACTAGCGGGTTTAATTACGAGCAGTACTTC. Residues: CASSPWTSGFNYEQYF.

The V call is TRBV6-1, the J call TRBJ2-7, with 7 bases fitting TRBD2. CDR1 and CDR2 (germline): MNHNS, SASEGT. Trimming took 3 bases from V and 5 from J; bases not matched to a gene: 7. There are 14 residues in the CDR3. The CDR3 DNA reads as TGTGCCAGCAGTGAGAGTAGCGGGTTCGACGAGCAGTACTTC. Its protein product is CASSESSGFDEQYF.

The CDR3: CASSPRQGNYGYTF. The CDR3 DNA is TGCGCCAGCAGCCCTCGACAGGGTAACTATGGCTACACCTTC. The chain recombines TRBV4-3 with TRBJ1-2; TRBD1 matches at 7 bases. Germline V gene sequence: CDR1 LGHNA, CDR2 YSLEER. The CDR3 contains 14 residues. V was clipped by 4 bases and J by 1 base; unmatched bases: 3.

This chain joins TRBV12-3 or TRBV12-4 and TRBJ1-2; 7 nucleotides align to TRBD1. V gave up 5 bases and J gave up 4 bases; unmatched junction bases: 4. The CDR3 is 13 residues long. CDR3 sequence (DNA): TGTGCCAGCAGTACGACAGGGACCTATGGCTACACCTTC. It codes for CASSTTGTYGYTF.